A selection of T cell receptor beta chains follows, all from one sample in a study of blood T cell repertoires in COVID-19. The data were produced by immunoSEQ multiplex PCR, yet TCRdb's version contains in-frame clones alone and is incomplete. The sample contains about 110,000 clones, about nine tenths of which appear only once. The sample taken for sequencing was peripheral blood. These receptors all come from a man aged 50 to 59 with active or convalescent COVID-19. Both conserved end residues are part of each CDR3. A D gene is named only where the DNA matches it firmly. Clone size appears in some rows only: once, few, many, or a class for an expanded clone.

J gene: TRBJ2-7
V gene: TRBV19
D gene: TRBD2
clone size: .
CDR3 protein: CASSSLAGVPYEQYF
CDR3 DNA: TGTGCCAGTAGTTCATTAGCGGGAGTTCCCTACGAGCAGTACTTC

J gene: TRBJ2-3
V gene: TRBV27
D gene: TRBD2
clone size: .
CDR3 protein: CASSDLSSGRRLTQYF
CDR3 DNA: TGTGCCAGCAGCGACCTGTCTAGCGGGCGGAGGCTTACGCAGTATTTT

J gene: TRBJ1-6
V gene: TRBV7-6
D gene: TRBD1
clone size: .
CDR3 protein: CASSLGGDRGRNSPLHF
CDR3 DNA: TGTGCCAGCAGCTTAGGGGGTGACAGGGGGCGGAATTCACCCCTCCACTTT

J gene: TRBJ1-1
V gene: TRBV23-1
D gene: .
clone size: .
CDR3 protein: CASSHLQVRTEAFF
CDR3 DNA: TGCGCCAGCAGTCATTTACAGGTAAGGACTGAAGCTTTCTTT

J gene: TRBJ1-1
V gene: TRBV4-1
D gene: TRBD1
clone size: .
CDR3 protein: CASSHHGQGPRDTEAFF
CDR3 DNA: TGCGCCAGCAGCCACCACGGACAGGGGCCCCGAGACACTGAAGCTTTCTTT

J gene: TRBJ2-1
V gene: TRBV7-9
D gene: TRBD2
clone size: .
CDR3 protein: CASSSRTSYGEQFF
CDR3 DNA: TGTGCCAGCAGCTCCCGGACTAGTTACGGTGAGCAGTTCTTC

J gene: TRBJ2-3
V gene: TRBV19
D gene: .
clone size: .
CDR3 protein: CASMEGTDTQYF
CDR3 DNA: TGTGCCAGTATGGAGGGCACAGATACGCAGTATTTT

J gene: TRBJ2-5
V gene: TRBV6-6
D gene: TRBD1
clone size: .
CDR3 protein: CASSYMGQGGKETQYF
CDR3 DNA: TGTGCCAGCAGTTACATGGGACAGGGTGGGAAAGAGACCCAGTACTTC

J gene: TRBJ2-7
V gene: TRBV10-1
D gene: TRBD2
clone size: .
CDR3 protein: CASGGTSKDEQYF
CDR3 DNA: TGCGCCAGCGGCGGGACTAGCAAGGACGAGCAGTACTTC

J gene: TRBJ1-4
V gene: TRBV9
D gene: .
clone size: .
CDR3 protein: CASSSGPRGEPNEKLFF
CDR3 DNA: TGTGCCAGCAGCTCGGGACCCAGGGGCGAACCTAATGAAAAACTGTTTTTT

J gene: TRBJ2-1
V gene: TRBV6-5
D gene: TRBD1
clone size: once
CDR3 protein: CASGRDREVNNEQFF
CDR3 DNA: TGTGCCAGTGGGAGGGACAGGGAGGTAAACAATGAGCAGTTCTTC

J gene: TRBJ2-7
V gene: TRBV18
D gene: .
clone size: once
CDR3 protein: CASSPGTPNYEQYF
CDR3 DNA: TGTGCCAGCTCACCAGGGACACCAAACTACGAGCAGTACTTC

J gene: TRBJ1-1
V gene: TRBV12-3/TRBV12-4
D gene: .
clone size: .
CDR3 protein: CASSLMRASEAFF
CDR3 DNA: TGTGCCAGCAGTTTGATGAGGGCTAGTGAAGCTTTCTTT

J gene: TRBJ2-2
V gene: TRBV6-6
D gene: TRBD2
clone size: .
CDR3 protein: CASSTLAGDTGELFF
CDR3 DNA: TGTGCCAGCAGTACACTAGCGGGGGACACCGGGGAGCTGTTTTTT

J gene: TRBJ1-6
V gene: TRBV9
D gene: .
clone size: .
CDR3 protein: CASSVAPIEAGVNSPLHF
CDR3 DNA: TGTGCCAGCAGCGTAGCCCCGATTGAGGCGGGTGTGAATTCACCCCTCCACTTT

J gene: TRBJ2-1
V gene: TRBV5-6
D gene: .
clone size: .
CDR3 protein: CASSWTLENEQFF
CDR3 DNA: TGTGCCAGCAGCTGGACACTTGAGAATGAGCAGTTCTTC

J gene: TRBJ1-6
V gene: TRBV6-5
D gene: .
clone size: .
CDR3 protein: CASSRDITGFSPLHF
CDR3 DNA: TGTGCCAGCAGCCGCGATATAACGGGGTTTTCACCCCTCCACTTT

J gene: TRBJ2-1
V gene: TRBV28
D gene: .
clone size: .
CDR3 protein: CASSPNRWGDSQYNEQFF
CDR3 DNA: TGTGCCAGCAGTCCAAATCGGTGGGGGGACAGTCAATACAATGAGCAGTTCTTC

J gene: TRBJ1-2
V gene: TRBV6-4
D gene: .
clone size: .
CDR3 protein: CASSDNGNYGYTF
CDR3 DNA: TGTGCCAGCAGTGATAACGGGAACTATGGCTACACCTTC

J gene: TRBJ2-1
V gene: TRBV11-3
D gene: TRBD1
clone size: once
CDR3 protein: CASSEGAEYNEQFF
CDR3 DNA: TGTGCCAGCAGCGAGGGGGCGGAATACAATGAGCAGTTCTTC

J gene: TRBJ1-5
V gene: TRBV7-8
D gene: .
clone size: .
CDR3 protein: CASSFMFPGNQPQHF
CDR3 DNA: TGTGCCAGCAGCTTTATGTTCCCTGGCAATCAGCCCCAGCATTTT

J gene: TRBJ2-7
V gene: TRBV28
D gene: TRBD1
clone size: .
CDR3 protein: CASRELQRDRRQYF
CDR3 DNA: TGTGCCAGCAGAGAACTGCAACGGGACAGGAGACAGTACTTC

J gene: TRBJ1-2
V gene: TRBV5-4
D gene: TRBD1
clone size: few
CDR3 protein: CASSFPGTGVYGYTF
CDR3 DNA: TGTGCCAGCAGCTTCCCCGGGACAGGGGTCTATGGCTACACCTTC

J gene: TRBJ1-4
V gene: TRBV7-2
D gene: TRBD1
clone size: .
CDR3 protein: CASSPQGQPNEKLFF
CDR3 DNA: TGTGCCAGCAGCCCCCAGGGACAGCCTAATGAAAAACTGTTTTTT

J gene: TRBJ1-2
V gene: TRBV19
D gene: .
clone size: .
CDR3 protein: CASSSPDLTGYTF
CDR3 DNA: TGTGCCAGTAGTTCTCCGGACTTGACGGGCTACACCTTC

J gene: TRBJ1-1
V gene: TRBV19
D gene: .
clone size: once
CDR3 protein: CASRNPGATEAFF
CDR3 DNA: TGTGCCAGTCGTAACCCGGGAGCAACTGAAGCTTTCTTT

J gene: TRBJ2-1
V gene: TRBV28
D gene: .
clone size: once
CDR3 protein: CASSLGGANSYNEQFF
CDR3 DNA: TGTGCCAGCAGTTTAGGAGGGGCTAACTCCTACAATGAGCAGTTCTTC

J gene: TRBJ2-5
V gene: TRBV2
D gene: .
clone size: .
CDR3 protein: CASKRQETQYF
CDR3 DNA: TGTGCCAGCAAGAGGCAGGAGACCCAGTACTTC

J gene: TRBJ2-1
V gene: TRBV28
D gene: TRBD1
clone size: .
CDR3 protein: CASSTPATGVNEQFF
CDR3 DNA: TGTGCCAGCAGCACTCCGGCGACAGGGGTCAATGAGCAGTTCTTC

J gene: TRBJ2-5
V gene: TRBV24-1
D gene: .
clone size: .
CDR3 protein: CATSDLPGRDQETQYF
CDR3 DNA: TGTGCCACCAGTGATTTGCCCGGCAGGGACCAAGAGACCCAGTACTTC

J gene: TRBJ1-1
V gene: TRBV29-1
D gene: TRBD1
clone size: .
CDR3 protein: CSQTGDETEAFF
CDR3 DNA: TGCAGCCAGACAGGGGACGAGACTGAAGCTTTCTTT

J gene: TRBJ1-6
V gene: TRBV18
D gene: TRBD1
clone size: .
CDR3 protein: CASSPGTVNSPLHF
CDR3 DNA: TGTGCCAGCTCACCCGGGACAGTCAATTCACCCCTCCACTTT

J gene: TRBJ2-3
V gene: TRBV7-9
D gene: .
clone size: .
CDR3 protein: CASSLGTSTDTQYF
CDR3 DNA: TGTGCCAGCAGCTTGGGGACTAGCACAGATACGCAGTATTTT

J gene: TRBJ2-2
V gene: TRBV20-1
D gene: TRBD2
clone size: .
CDR3 protein: CSASLAGVTGELFF
CDR3 DNA: TGCAGTGCTAGTCTAGCGGGAGTCACCGGGGAGCTGTTTTTT

J gene: TRBJ1-1
V gene: TRBV5-1
D gene: .
clone size: .
CDR3 protein: CASSLSRAPNTEAFF
CDR3 DNA: TGCGCCAGCAGCTTAAGCAGGGCCCCCAACACTGAAGCTTTCTTT

J gene: TRBJ2-3
V gene: TRBV6-5
D gene: .
clone size: .
CDR3 protein: CATRGGPGTDTQYF
CDR3 DNA: TGTGCCACCCGTGGAGGGCCGGGAACAGATACGCAGTATTTT

J gene: TRBJ1-6
V gene: TRBV7-2
D gene: TRBD1
clone size: .
CDR3 protein: CASSSGQGGNSPLHF
CDR3 DNA: TGTGCCAGCAGCTCCGGACAGGGGGGGAATTCACCCCTCCACTTT

J gene: TRBJ2-7
V gene: TRBV28
D gene: .
clone size: .
CDR3 protein: CASTQPGSQYYEQYF
CDR3 DNA: TGTGCCAGCACCCAACCGGGGAGCCAATACTACGAGCAGTACTTC

J gene: TRBJ2-1
V gene: TRBV5-6
D gene: .
clone size: .
CDR3 protein: CASSNRGRNNEQFF
CDR3 DNA: TGTGCCAGCAGCAACCGCGGTCGCAACAATGAGCAGTTCTTC

J gene: TRBJ1-1
V gene: TRBV11-2
D gene: .
clone size: .
CDR3 protein: CASSLQGANTEAFF
CDR3 DNA: TGTGCCAGCAGCTTACAGGGTGCGAACACTGAAGCTTTCTTT

J gene: TRBJ2-7
V gene: TRBV28
D gene: .
clone size: .
CDR3 protein: CASSFLTGGPGLATEQYF
CDR3 DNA: TGTGCCAGCAGTTTCCTAACAGGGGGCCCGGGACTAGCGACCGAGCAGTACTTC

J gene: TRBJ2-1
V gene: TRBV3-1/TRBV3-2
D gene: TRBD2
clone size: .
CDR3 protein: CASSPGTSGRDEQFF
CDR3 DNA: TGTGCCAGCAGCCCCGGGACTAGCGGGAGGGATGAGCAGTTCTTC

J gene: TRBJ2-7
V gene: TRBV7-8
D gene: TRBD1
clone size: .
CDR3 protein: CASSAGQGFHEQYF
CDR3 DNA: TGTGCCAGCAGCGCGGGACAGGGATTCCACGAGCAGTACTTC

J gene: TRBJ1-1
V gene: TRBV29-1
D gene: TRBD1
clone size: .
CDR3 protein: CSADRVGMNTEAFF
CDR3 DNA: TGCAGCGCCGACAGGGTGGGGATGAACACTGAAGCTTTCTTT